One sample yielded the 24 T cell receptor beta chains listed below, sequenced in a study of blood T cell repertoires in COVID-19. Profiling relied on immunoSEQ multiplex PCR, and the TCRdb table lists in-frame clones only, not all of them. The sample lists about 200,000 clones, approximately 80% occurring once. The sequenced sample consisted of peripheral blood. Receptors originate from a man in his 60s with COVID-19, enrolled during active disease.

This chain links TRBV5-6 with TRBJ1-1; TRBD1 agrees at 9 bases. This CDR3 is 15 amino acids long. Germline V gene sequence: CDR1 SGHDT, CDR2 YYEEEE. Unmatched junction bases numbered 8, after V lost 4 bases and J lost 4 bases. CDR3 in amino acids: CASSKQGALVTEAFF. CDR3 in DNA: TGTGCCAGCAGCAAACAGGGGGCTTTGGTCACTGAAGCTTTCTTT.

The V call is TRBV9, the J call TRBJ2-1, with 9 nucleotides matching TRBD1. This CDR3 is built from 16 residues. The V segment lost 3 bases and the J segment 4 bases; nucleotides outside the gene matches: 8. Per germline, CDR1 SGDLS and CDR2 YYNGEE. CDR3 sequence: CASSAQLGTGYNEQFF. The CDR3 DNA reads as TGTGCCAGCAGCGCCCAGTTGGGGACAGGGTACAATGAGCAGTTCTTC. Complete variable domain (other parts from reference TRBV9 and TRBJ2-1): DSGVTQTPKHLITATGQRVTLRCSPRSGDLSVYWYQQSLDQGLQFLIQYYNGEERAKGNILERFSAQQFPDLHSELNLSSLELGDSALYFCASSAQLGTGYNEQFFGPGTRLTVL.

This clone is a singleton in its sample. This chain connects TRBV12-3 or TRBV12-4 to TRBJ2-1; 8 nucleotides line up with TRBD1. The junction had 5 bases not matched to a gene; V was cut back by 5 bases and J by 8 bases. This CDR3 region has 13 residues. This CDR3 reads CASSRDRRDEQFF. CDR3 sequence (DNA): TGTGCCAGCAGTCGGGACAGGCGGGATGAGCAGTTCTTC.

This rearrangement joins TRBV5-6 to TRBJ1-3; no clear D gene. Germline CDR1 is SGHDT and CDR2 is YYEEEE. The CDR3 spans 13 residues. With 1 base removed from V and 3 bases from J, the gap between germline ends came to 5 bases. The CDR3 DNA is TGTGCCAGCAGCTTGACTGTTGGAAACACCATATATTTT. Residues: CASSLTVGNTIYF.

This chain uses TRBV12-3 or TRBV12-4 with TRBJ1-2; TRBD1 matches 9 bases. The CDR3 consists of 13 residues. Losses at the gene ends were 7 bases for V and 6 bases for J; bases not matched to a gene: 6. The CDR3, as DNA: TGTGCCAGCAAAGACAGGGGGATCGATGGCTACACCTTC. Its protein is CASKDRGIDGYTF.

This chain joins TRBV9 and TRBJ2-1; 9 nucleotides agree with TRBD2. Germline V gives CDR1 SGDLS, CDR2 YYNGEE. The V and J ends lost 4 bases and 5 bases, in that order; junction bases with no gene match: 10. This CDR3 has 16 residues. CDR3 in amino acids: CASSIRIAGDNNEQFF. The CDR3 bases are TGTGCCAGCAGCATCCGCATAGCGGGAGACAACAATGAGCAGTTCTTC.

Concerning this clone: At one boundary the junction diverges from the germline segment, which might be a read error. The genes are TRBV12-3 or TRBV12-4 and TRBJ1-2; 7 bases are a match to TRBD1. CDR3 size: 13 residues. The CDR3, as DNA: TGTGCCAGCAGTTCCAGGGGGGCCTATGGCTGCACCTTC. Translation: CASSSRGAYGCTF.

The chain employs TRBV2 and TRBJ1-2; a possible D gene is TRBD1 (6 bases). Per the germline V gene, CDR1 is SNHLY and CDR2 is FYNNEI. This CDR3 region has 11 residues. V lost 6 bases and J 11 bases, leaving 13 bases between the germline ends. In DNA, the CDR3 is TGTGCCAGCAGCCGTACAGGGAAATACACCTTC. It translates to CASSRTGKYTF.

The chain couples TRBV5-4 to TRBJ1-2; D is unresolved. The germline V and J ends were trimmed by 1 base and 4 bases, with 11 bases remaining between them. Germline V gene sequence: CDR1 SGHNT, CDR2 YYREEE (reference sequence). The CDR3 is made up of 14 amino acids. In DNA, the CDR3 is TGTGCCAGCAGCTTGAGTAGGCAGGTCTATGGCTACACCTTC. Protein: CASSLSRQVYGYTF. The variable domain in full, with the rest retrieved from reference TRBV5-4 and TRBJ1-2, is ETGVTQSPTHLIKTRGQQVTLRCSSQSGHNTVSWYQQALGQGPQFIFQYYREEENGRGNFPPRFSGLQFPNYSSELNVNALELDDSALYLCASSLSRQVYGYTFGSGTRLTVV.

The V call is TRBV5-8, the J call TRBJ2-6; 7 bases agree with TRBD1. J gave up 0 bases and V 3 bases, and 6 bases lay outside the gene matches. CDR1 and CDR2 (germline): SGHTS, YDEGEE. The CDR3 has 17 amino acids. The CDR3 is CASSSGTDSSGANVLTF. The CDR3 bases are TGTGCCAGCAGCTCCGGGACAGATAGCTCTGGGGCCAACGTCCTGACTTTC.

The J gene is TRBJ2-1, the V gene TRBV13, with D perhaps matching TRBD1 (6 bases). This CDR3 has 15 amino acids. The germline V gene encodes CDR1 PRHDT and CDR2 FYEKMQ (reference sequence). V was shortened by 4 bases and J by 8 bases, with 18 bases between the two germline ends. The CDR3 DNA is TGTGCCAGCAGCTCCCGGGACACCGAGGTCGATGAGCAGTTCTTC. Translation: CASSSRDTEVDEQFF. Complete variable domain (other parts from reference TRBV13 and TRBJ2-1): AAGVIQSPRHLIKEKRETATLKCYPIPRHDTVYWYQQGPGQDPQFLISFYEKMQSDKGSIPDRFSAQQFSDYHSELNMSSLELGDSALYFCASSSRDTEVDEQFFGPGTRLTVL.

V usage is TRBV19 and J usage is TRBJ2-1; 8 bases fit TRBD1. V shed 7 bases and J 6 bases; nucleotides not matched to a gene: 14. The V gene's germline CDR1 is LNHDA and CDR2 SQIVND (reference sequence). There are 16 residues in the CDR3. CDR3 in amino acids: CASTRIGQGWGNEQFF. The CDR3 DNA reads TGTGCCAGTACCCGAATCGGACAGGGTTGGGGCAATGAGCAGTTCTTC.

V gene TRBV5-8 combines with J gene TRBJ1-2; no definite D call. V was cut by 1 base and J by 3 bases, with 10 bases left in between. From germline, CDR1 is SGHTS and CDR2 YDEGEE. The CDR3 has 14 residues. This CDR3 is CASSLTPRDYGYTF. CDR3 DNA: TGTGCCAGCAGCTTGACGCCGCGGGACTATGGCTACACCTTC.

Only a few counts were recorded for this clone. The rearrangement links TRBV9 to TRBJ2-7; D is ambiguous. This CDR3 is built from 14 residues. Germline V gene data show CDR1 as SGDLS and CDR2 as YYNGEE. V was clipped by 1 base and J by 1 base, with 9 bases between them. The CDR3, as DNA: TGTGCCAGCAGCGTAAACTCACAGTCCTACGAGCAGTACTTC. Amino acid sequence: CASSVNSQSYEQYF.

This clone was detected a few times. The genes are TRBV11-3 and TRBJ2-1; the match to TRBD2 covers 7 bases. The CDR3 spans 14 residues. J lost 11 bases, V lost 1 base, and 8 bases had no gene match. Germline V gives CDR1 SGHNT, CDR2 YENEEA. In DNA, the CDR3 is TGTGCCAGCAGCTTAGGGAGACTAGCCCCACAGCAGTTCTTC. This gives the protein CASSLGRLAPQQFF.

J is TRBJ1-3 and V is TRBV5-4; tentatively, D is TRBD1 (5 bases). CDR3 length equals 16 residues. Germline loops: CDR1 SGHNT, CDR2 YYREEE (reference sequence). The V gene lost 4 bases and the J gene lost 4 bases, with 18 bases spanning the gap. The CDR3 sequence is CASSSGTPGWGNTIYF. For the CDR3, the DNA is TGTGCCAGCAGCAGCGGGACTCCGGGCTGGGGAAACACCATATATTTT. The entire variable domain, with the rest obtained from reference TRBV5-4 and TRBJ1-3, is as follows: ETGVTQSPTHLIKTRGQQVTLRCSSQSGHNTVSWYQQALGQGPQFIFQYYREEENGRGNFPPRFSGLQFPNYSSELNVNALELDDSALYLCASSSGTPGWGNTIYFGEGSWLTVV.

This chain connects TRBV7-2 to TRBJ1-6; D possibly corresponds to TRBD1 (5 bases). Trimming stripped 5 bases from V and 9 bases from J, with 20 bases between. Germline V CDR1 and CDR2: SGHTA, FQGNSA. This CDR3 region has 16 residues. The CDR3 bases are TGTGCCAGCAGCCCCCCCTCCGGCAGGGTGGCTTCACCCCTCCACTTT. This codes for CASSPPSGRVASPLHF. The full variable domain, with the rest looked up from reference TRBV7-2 and TRBJ1-6, is GAGVSQSPSNKVTEKGKDVELRCDPISGHTALYWYRQSLGQGLEFLIYFQGNSAPDKSGLPSDRFSAERTGGSVSTLTIQRTQQEDSAVYLCASSPPSGRVASPLHFGNGTRLTVT.

The chain couples TRBV10-3 to TRBJ2-1; D is unclear. Germline CDR1 is ENHRY and CDR2 is SYGVKD. Trimming took off 3 bases at V and 7 bases at J, with 10 bases between the two ends. This CDR3 region has 13 residues. In DNA, the CDR3 is TGTGCCATCAGTGATCCTAGGCCAAATGAGCAGTTCTTC. Amino acid sequence: CAISDPRPNEQFF.

V gene TRBV12-5 combines with J gene TRBJ1-2; D remains ambiguous. Germline-derived CDR1 and CDR2 are LGHNT and FRNRAP. The CDR3 sequence is 13 residues long. V shed 5 bases and J shed 8 bases, with 15 bases lying between them. The CDR3 here is CASGQDYWEGYTF. The DNA of the CDR3 is TGTGCTAGTGGTCAGGACTATTGGGAGGGCTACACCTTC.

The chain carries TRBV7-2 and TRBJ1-2; 9 bases line up with TRBD1. The CDR3 contains 14 residues. V lost 5 bases and J lost 3; bases outside the gene matches: 4. CDR1 SGHTA and CDR2 FQGNSA come from the germline V gene. In DNA form, the CDR3 reads TGTGCCAGCAGCCTAGACAGGGGGGACTATGGCTACACCTTC. Amino acid sequence: CASSLDRGDYGYTF.

V gene TRBV27 combines with J gene TRBJ2-6; 11 bases agree with TRBD1. CDR1 is MNHEY, CDR2 SMNVEV, per germline (reference sequence). The J segment lost 0 bases and the V segment lost 4 bases, leaving 5 bases of the junction unmatched. CDR3 length equals 18 residues. The CDR3 here is CASSSGQGVFSGANVLTF. CDR3 coding DNA: TGTGCCAGCAGTTCGGGACAGGGGGTATTCTCTGGGGCCAACGTCCTGACTTTC.

The V and J genes are TRBV19 and TRBJ2-3; TRBD1 matches 7 bases. Germline V gives CDR1 LNHDA, CDR2 SQIVND (reference sequence). V lost 3 bases, J lost 6 bases, and 9 bases stayed unmatched. The CDR3 is 15 amino acids. In nucleotides, the CDR3 is TGTGCCAGTAGTATGATTCAGGGGGTAACGGATACGCAGTATTTT. It specifies CASSMIQGVTDTQYF.

The chain uses TRBV7-2 and TRBJ2-7; 8 bases are shared with TRBD2. Germline CDR1 is SGHTA and CDR2 is FQGNSA. Losses at the gene ends were 4 bases for V and 4 bases for J; bases not matched to a gene: 6. The CDR3 consists of 14 residues. The CDR3: CASSSGTSFYEQYF. In DNA form, the CDR3 reads TGTGCCAGCAGCTCAGGGACTAGTTTTTACGAGCAGTACTTC.

This chain joins TRBV3-1 (or the pseudogene TRBV3-2) and TRBJ2-1; 13 bases fit TRBD2. The CDR3 contains 15 residues. V shed 5 bases and J 5 bases; nucleotides not matched to a gene: 3. Germline V lookup: CDR1 LGHDT, CDR2 YNNKEL (reference sequence). The chain's CDR3 is CASSKGTSGDNEQFF. As DNA, the CDR3 is TGTGCCAGCAGCAAAGGGACTAGCGGGGACAATGAGCAGTTCTTC.